This T cell receptor beta chain was identified in a study of T cells in Graves' hyperthyroidism and ophthalmopathy. In the study overall: Sampling of peripheral blood happened at initial diagnosis, prior to any treatment.

This clonotype appeared many times. No antigen is known for it. Broader study findings: The model forecast ophthalmopathy, anticipating it by a median approximately 6.2 months before onset.

The V and J ends lost 0 bases and 5 bases respectively, with 10 bases between them. Per the germline V gene, CDR1 is KGHSH and CDR2 is LQKENI. This CDR3 is built from 15 residues. Amplified TCR beta CDR3 regions derived from RNA transcripts. The study used the HTBI primer set for a first-round RT-PCR of the TCR CDR3. One entry per CDR3 protein, called by TCRdb with MiXCR from the multiplex PCR reads. Of about 480,000 distinct CDR3 sequences listed, approximately 15% were seen once; the top ten hold around a sixth. This receptor was taken from a woman aged 18-29 years with Graves' hyperthyroidism. The V call is TRBV18, the J call TRBJ1-4, with D tentatively TRBD1 (5 bases). Sequencing used blood. CDR3 loop: CASSPPSGTNEKLFF. The CDR3 nucleotides read TGTGCCAGCTCACCACCGTCAGGGACGAATGAAAAACTGTTTTTT.